Listed below are T cell receptor beta chains from one sample, sequenced in a study of T cell responses to AZD1222 COVID-19 vaccine. Some clones are missing from TCRdb's copy, which holds only in-frame ones; the method was immunoSEQ multiplex PCR. Of 150,000 or so clones listed, 92% are singletons. The sample consisted of peripheral blood, taken 28 days after the second AZD1222 dose. Receptors originate from an adult who received the AZD1222 COVID-19 vaccine. CDR3s include the opening cysteine and the closing phenylalanine or tryptophan. D genes are given only for firm matches. Size is omitted from some rows. Given values are once, few, many or a class for expanded clones.

j_call: TRBJ1-1
d_call: NA
v_call: TRBV9
clone_size: NA
cdr3_aa: CASSGPTGNTEAFF
cdr3_nt: TGTGCCAGCAGCGGCCCGACAGGGAACACTGAAGCTTTCTTT

j_call: TRBJ2-5
d_call: NA
v_call: TRBV15
clone_size: NA
cdr3_aa: CATSRLRGGMETQYF
cdr3_nt: TGTGCCACCAGCAGATTGAGAGGCGGGATGGAGACCCAGTACTTC

j_call: TRBJ2-7
d_call: NA
v_call: TRBV19
clone_size: once
cdr3_aa: CASRKGGSYEQYF
cdr3_nt: TGTGCCAGCCGAAAGGGGGGCTCCTACGAGCAGTACTTC

j_call: TRBJ1-3
d_call: NA
v_call: TRBV19
clone_size: NA
cdr3_aa: CASSAQSVSGNTIYF
cdr3_nt: TGTGCCAGTAGTGCGCAGTCGGTCTCTGGAAACACCATATATTTT

j_call: TRBJ1-4
d_call: NA
v_call: TRBV5-4
clone_size: NA
cdr3_aa: CASSLVRLTNEKLFF
cdr3_nt: TGTGCCAGCAGCTTGGTGCGGCTAACTAATGAAAAACTGTTTTTT

j_call: TRBJ2-5
d_call: NA
v_call: TRBV7-2
clone_size: NA
cdr3_aa: CASSLNPAREETQYF
cdr3_nt: TGTGCCAGCAGCTTAAACCCGGCGCGGGAAGAGACCCAGTACTTC

j_call: TRBJ2-7
d_call: TRBD1
v_call: TRBV30
clone_size: NA
cdr3_aa: CAWSDFPTGDYEQYF
cdr3_nt: TGTGCCTGGAGTGATTTTCCAACAGGGGACTACGAGCAGTACTTC

j_call: TRBJ1-2
d_call: TRBD1
v_call: TRBV28
clone_size: NA
cdr3_aa: CASSLGQVYGYTF
cdr3_nt: TGTGCCAGCAGCCTAGGACAGGTCTATGGCTACACCTTC

j_call: TRBJ1-6
d_call: TRBD1
v_call: TRBV6-5
clone_size: NA
cdr3_aa: CASSQQGYGSPLHF
cdr3_nt: TGTGCCAGCAGTCAACAGGGGTATGGTTCACCCCTCCACTTT

j_call: TRBJ2-5
d_call: TRBD2
v_call: TRBV28
clone_size: NA
cdr3_aa: CASSSARASGRETQYF
cdr3_nt: TGTGCCAGCAGTTCGGCGAGGGCTAGCGGGAGGGAGACCCAGTACTTC

j_call: TRBJ1-6
d_call: NA
v_call: TRBV3-1/TRBV3-2
clone_size: NA
cdr3_aa: CASSQGRTPDYSPLHF
cdr3_nt: TGTGCCAGCAGCCAAGGCCGTACCCCGGATTATTCACCCCTCCACTTT

j_call: TRBJ2-1
d_call: TRBD2
v_call: TRBV28
clone_size: NA
cdr3_aa: CASTVASGPYNEQFF
cdr3_nt: TGTGCCAGCACGGTGGCTAGCGGGCCATACAATGAGCAGTTCTTC

j_call: TRBJ2-7
d_call: TRBD2
v_call: TRBV6-5
clone_size: NA
cdr3_aa: CASSYSSGGSSYEQYF
cdr3_nt: TGTGCCAGCAGTTACTCGAGCGGGGGAAGCTCCTACGAGCAGTACTTC

j_call: TRBJ2-7
d_call: TRBD1
v_call: TRBV6-5
clone_size: few
cdr3_aa: CASSYSRPGGHEQYF
cdr3_nt: TGTGCCAGCAGTTACTCGAGGCCAGGGGGCCACGAGCAGTACTTC

j_call: TRBJ1-1
d_call: NA
v_call: TRBV2
clone_size: NA
cdr3_aa: CASSKTGTNTEAFF
cdr3_nt: TGTGCCAGCAGCAAGACAGGAACGAACACTGAAGCTTTCTTT

j_call: TRBJ1-5
d_call: NA
v_call: TRBV28
clone_size: NA
cdr3_aa: CASSQTQGRPQHF
cdr3_nt: TGTGCCAGCAGCCAAACACAGGGTAGGCCCCAGCATTTT

j_call: TRBJ2-4
d_call: NA
v_call: TRBV19
clone_size: NA
cdr3_aa: CASSNLAKNIQYF
cdr3_nt: TGTGCCAGTAGTAACTTAGCCAAAAACATTCAGTACTTC

j_call: TRBJ1-2
d_call: NA
v_call: TRBV6-1
clone_size: NA
cdr3_aa: CASSEGGGVYGYTF
cdr3_nt: TGTGCCAGCAGTGAAGGGGGCGGTGTCTATGGCTACACCTTC

j_call: TRBJ1-2
d_call: NA
v_call: TRBV10-2
clone_size: NA
cdr3_aa: CASSQGPTNYGYTF
cdr3_nt: TGCGCCAGCAGTCAGGGACCGACTAACTATGGCTACACCTTC

j_call: TRBJ2-3
d_call: NA
v_call: TRBV12-3/TRBV12-4
clone_size: NA
cdr3_aa: CASSFAAPTQYF
cdr3_nt: TGTGCCAGCAGTTTCGCGGCCCCTACGCAGTATTTT

j_call: TRBJ2-5
d_call: TRBD1
v_call: TRBV7-9
clone_size: NA
cdr3_aa: CASSFRQGEGETQYF
cdr3_nt: TGTGCCAGCAGCTTCAGACAGGGAGAGGGAGAGACCCAGTACTTC

j_call: TRBJ2-7
d_call: NA
v_call: TRBV14
clone_size: NA
cdr3_aa: CASSQAGAVSYEQYF
cdr3_nt: TGTGCCAGCAGCCAAGCAGGGGCAGTATCCTACGAGCAGTACTTC

j_call: TRBJ1-6
d_call: NA
v_call: TRBV6-2/TRBV6-3
clone_size: NA
cdr3_aa: CASSPRRVGDSPLHF
cdr3_nt: TGTGCCAGCAGTCCGAGGCGGGTTGGTGATTCACCCCTCCACTTT

j_call: TRBJ1-1
d_call: NA
v_call: TRBV28
clone_size: NA
cdr3_aa: CASSSYRVGVNTEAFF
cdr3_nt: TGTGCCAGCAGTTCCTACAGGGTAGGGGTGAACACTGAAGCTTTCTTT

j_call: TRBJ1-1
d_call: TRBD1
v_call: TRBV13
clone_size: NA
cdr3_aa: CASSQGVGAFF
cdr3_nt: TGTGCCAGCAGCCAGGGGGTTGGGGCTTTCTTT

j_call: TRBJ1-2
d_call: TRBD1
v_call: TRBV4-2
clone_size: NA
cdr3_aa: CASSQSQGALYYGYTF
cdr3_nt: TGTGCCAGCAGCCAGTCACAGGGGGCCCTGTACTATGGCTACACCTTC

j_call: TRBJ1-6
d_call: NA
v_call: TRBV28
clone_size: NA
cdr3_aa: CASSHLQGNSPLHF
cdr3_nt: TGTGCCAGCAGTCACCTCCAGGGGAATTCACCCCTCCACTTT

j_call: TRBJ2-1
d_call: NA
v_call: TRBV28
clone_size: NA
cdr3_aa: CASSSVQREQFF
cdr3_nt: TGTGCCAGCAGTTCTGTACAACGGGAGCAGTTCTTC

j_call: TRBJ1-1
d_call: NA
v_call: TRBV7-9
clone_size: NA
cdr3_aa: CASSRSGTNTEAFF
cdr3_nt: TGTGCCAGCAGCCGTTCCGGGACCAACACTGAAGCTTTCTTT

j_call: TRBJ2-1
d_call: NA
v_call: TRBV14
clone_size: once
cdr3_aa: CASSQDPWAGVNEQFF
cdr3_nt: TGTGCCAGCAGCCAAGATCCCTGGGCAGGGGTCAATGAGCAGTTCTTC

j_call: TRBJ2-6
d_call: NA
v_call: TRBV28
clone_size: NA
cdr3_aa: CASSLRQNSGANVLTF
cdr3_nt: TGTGCCAGCAGTTTAAGACAGAACTCTGGGGCCAACGTCCTGACTTTC

j_call: TRBJ1-5
d_call: TRBD1
v_call: TRBV18
clone_size: NA
cdr3_aa: CASSLSYATGGDNQPQHF
cdr3_nt: TGTGCCAGCTCACTGTCCTACGCTACAGGGGGAGACAATCAGCCCCAGCATTTT